The 18 T cell receptor beta chains presented below share a single source sample, sequenced in a study of cytomegalovirus exposure and HLA in healthy donors. Primers for the PCR totalled 60 Vbeta and 13 Jbeta. Sequencing was performed with immunoSEQ multiplex PCR; in TCRdb, only in-frame clones are kept and a portion is missing. The table has about 110,000 clones, roughly 79% seen once. Material for sequencing was PBMCs. These receptors were obtained from a woman aged 45-65 years in good health and CMV-seropositive.

The rearrangement joins TRBV6-1 to TRBJ2-6; tentative D call: TRBD1 (5 bases). Germline lookup yields CDR1 MNHNS and CDR2 SASEGT. The CDR3 is 14 residues long. V gave up 4 bases and J gave up 1 base, with 5 bases separating them. The CDR3 coding sequence is TGTGCCAGCAGTGGACAGTCTGGGGCCAACGTCCTGACTTTC. Amino acid sequence: CASSGQSGANVLTF.

The chain couples TRBV11-2 to TRBJ1-6; no clear D. This CDR3 contains 13 residues. Trimming removed 5 bases at V and 10 bases at J, with 12 bases between. Germline CDR1 reads SGHAT; CDR2 reads FQNNGV. The DNA for the CDR3 is TGTGCCAGCAGCAGTGGGAGGGCCTCACCCCTCCACTTT. This encodes CASSSGRASPLHF.

The rearrangement uses TRBV11-2 and TRBJ2-1; possibly TRBD1 for D (6 bases). CDR3 length: 15 amino acids. Deletions cut 5 bases from V and 0 bases from J, with 11 bases between. In germline, CDR1 is SGHAT, CDR2 FQNNGV. CDR3 sequence (DNA): TGTGCCAGCAGCCTTCTCAGGGGCTCCTACAATGAGCAGTTCTTC. Translation gives CASSLLRGSYNEQFF.

V and J are TRBV5-1 and TRBJ2-7; tentative D call: TRBD1 (6 bases). V was shortened by 1 base and J by 1 base, with 15 bases between the two germline ends. CDR3 length equals 16 residues. Germline CDR1 reads SGHRS; CDR2 reads YFSETQ. DNA for the CDR3: TGCGCCAGCAGCTTGTCTTCAGGGGATTTATCCTACGAGCAGTACTTC. It encodes CASSLSSGDLSYEQYF.

This chain uses TRBV4-1 with TRBJ2-4, with TRBD1 matching 8 bases. With V trimmed by 2 bases and J by 12 bases, 9 bases remained unmatched. Germline CDR1 reads MGHRA; CDR2 reads YSYEKL. This CDR3 comprises 14 residues. The CDR3 nucleotides are TGCGCCAGCAGCCAACCTGGACAGGGAAATGGTCAGTACTTC. Translated, it gives CASSQPGQGNGQYF.

The V gene is TRBV11-2, the J gene TRBJ1-1; possibly TRBD1 for D (5 bases). Germline V gene lookup returns CDR1 SGHAT and CDR2 FQNNGV. With 4 bases removed from V and 8 bases from J, the gap between germline ends came to 26 bases. This CDR3 is 17 amino acids long. In nucleotides, the CDR3 is TGTGCCAGCAGCTCCCTCTCTGGGGGGAGGCGGCTAATGGAAGCTTTCTTT. It is translated as CASSSLSGGRRLMEAFF.

This sequence joins TRBV9 and TRBJ2-7, with 9 bases aligning to TRBD2. This CDR3 has 14 amino acids. Unmatched junction bases numbered 5, after V lost 1 base and J lost 6 bases. Germline-derived CDR1 and CDR2 are SGDLS and YYNGEE. Written as DNA, the CDR3 is TGTGCCAGCAGCGTACTAGCGGGGCCCGGCGAGCAGTACTTC. It specifies CASSVLAGPGEQYF.

The chain joins TRBV27 to TRBJ1-2; D is uncertain. V lost 5 bases and J 8 bases, leaving 18 bases between the germline ends. This CDR3 has 14 residues. The germline gives CDR1 MNHEY, CDR2 SMNVEV (reference sequence). In DNA, the CDR3 is TGTGCCAGCAGTCCCCGGGGAGGGAGCCTAGGCTACACCTTC. Encoded protein: CASSPRGGSLGYTF.

The rearrangement uses TRBV5-5 and TRBJ1-3, with D perhaps TRBD1 (6 bases). Germline CDR1 is SGHKS and CDR2 is YYEKEE (reference sequence). The germline V and J ends were trimmed by 4 bases and 0 bases, with 17 bases remaining between them. The CDR3 totals 17 residues. CDR3 in DNA: TGTGCCAGCAGCCTAACCCCGGGACATCGCTCTGGAAACACCATATATTTT. It is translated as CASSLTPGHRSGNTIYF.

The rearrangement uses TRBV27 and TRBJ2-7; D is unclear. V was shortened by 0 bases and J by 5 bases, with 11 bases between the two germline ends. The germline V gene has CDR1 MNHEY and CDR2 SMNVEV (reference sequence). The CDR3 has 14 amino acids. CDR3 residues: CASSLSVGGDEQYF. The CDR3 coding sequence is TGTGCCAGCAGTTTATCGGTCGGCGGCGACGAGCAGTACTTC.

V is TRBV7-9 and J is TRBJ1-5; 8 nucleotides agree with TRBD1. J was trimmed by 2 bases and V by 5 bases; bases with no gene match: 8. There are 16 residues in the CDR3. Germline CDR1 and CDR2: SEHNR and FQNEAQ (reference sequence). CDR3 sequence reads: CASSPQQGAGNQPQHF. CDR3 bases: TGTGCCAGCAGCCCTCAGCAGGGGGCGGGCAATCAGCCCCAGCATTTT.

J is TRBJ2-7 and V is TRBV4-1; TRBD2 agrees at 10 bases. In germline, CDR1 is MGHRA, CDR2 YSYEKL. The trim removed 1 base at V and 1 base at J, leaving 7 bases unmatched. This CDR3 comprises 17 residues. CDR3 amino acids: CASSQVFGTSASYEQYF. The CDR3 nucleotides read TGCGCCAGCAGCCAAGTTTTCGGGACTAGCGCTTCCTACGAGCAGTACTTC.

The genes are TRBV5-4 and TRBJ2-3; TRBD2 matches 10 bases. From germline, CDR1 is SGHNT and CDR2 YYREEE (reference sequence). This CDR3 comprises 17 residues. Trimming cost V 2 bases and J 2 bases; bases outside gene matches: 8. The CDR3 DNA sequence: TGTGCCAGCAGCTTCGAGGTCGGGACTAGCGCCACAGATACGCAGTATTTT. This gives the protein CASSFEVGTSATDTQYF.

This sequence joins TRBV2 and TRBJ2-5; TRBD2 aligns across 9 bases. The V and J ends lost 7 bases and 5 bases, in that order; junction bases with no gene match: 8. CDR1 SNHLY and CDR2 FYNNEI come from the germline V gene. CDR3 length: 14 amino acids. CDR3 residues: CASNLASGMETQYF. CDR3 DNA: TGTGCCAGCAACTTGGCTAGCGGGATGGAGACCCAGTACTTC.

V and J are TRBV11-2 and TRBJ2-5, with 11 nucleotides matching TRBD1. Per germline, CDR1 SGHAT and CDR2 FQNNGV. The trim removed 5 bases at V and 4 bases at J, leaving 3 bases unmatched. This CDR3 has 14 amino acids. CDR3 residues: CASSAGQGGETQYF. In DNA, the CDR3 is TGTGCCAGCAGCGCGGGACAGGGGGGAGAGACCCAGTACTTC.

A remark on this clone: At one end, the junction sequence differs from germline, possibly due to a read error. The rearrangement uses TRBV7-9 and TRBJ2-7; the D gene is possibly TRBD2 (6 bases). The CDR3 sequence is 13 residues long. The germline V gene encodes CDR1 SEHNR and CDR2 FQNEAQ (reference sequence). CDR3 bases: TGTTCCAGCAGCCCCCCGGAGGGGAGCGAGCAGTACTTC. This gives the protein CSSSPPEGSEQYF.

The sample holds a few counts of this clone. The genes are TRBV19 and TRBJ2-1; TRBD2 agrees at 15 bases. The trim removed 11 bases at V and 7 bases at J, leaving 6 bases unmatched. Per the germline V gene, CDR1 is LNHDA and CDR2 is SQIVND (reference sequence). The CDR3 sequence is 14 residues long. In DNA, the CDR3 is TGTGCCGCCAGAGGACTAGCGGGAGGGAATGAGCAGTTCTTC. It codes for CAARGLAGGNEQFF.

J is TRBJ2-5 and V is TRBV6-5; a possible D gene is TRBD1 (5 bases). V dropped 0 bases and J dropped 5 bases, with 13 bases sitting between them. The CDR3 is made up of 15 amino acids. The germline CDR1 and CDR2 sequences are MNHEY and SVGAGI. CDR3 sequence: CASSYSPGAGETQYF. DNA of the CDR3: TGTGCCAGCAGTTACTCGCCTGGGGCTGGGGAGACCCAGTACTTC.